A single sample is the source of the 13 T cell receptor beta chains below, sequenced in a study of blood T cells in healthy people across ages. A J-beta primer mix and a sample-barcoded 5' primer were used in a second PCR of about 6 to 12 cycles. TCRdb analysed the 5' RACE reads with MiXCR anew, one entry per CDR3 protein. The sample shows 1.8 million or so distinct CDR3 sequences, about two fifths of them seen only once. Sequenced input: blood. The receptors stem from a human donor in good health.

The chain employs TRBV10-3 and TRBJ1-1; tentatively, D is TRBD1 (6 bases). This CDR3 spans 14 amino acids. V shed 6 bases and J shed 3 bases, with 14 bases lying between them. Germline CDR1 is ENHRY and CDR2 is SYGVKD. The CDR3 bases are TGTGCCATCAGGAGCGCCAGGGGAGACACTGAAGCTTTCTTT. Translation gives CAIRSARGDTEAFF.

In the case of this clonotype: A much larger clone lies one base from this, so it may be a read error. The rearrangement joins TRBV4-1 to TRBJ1-3; 9 bases align to TRBD1. The CDR3 length is 18 residues. Per germline, CDR1 MGHRA and CDR2 YSYEKL. This chain's CDR3 is CASSQDGSGTGSENTIYF. The CDR3 DNA reads as TGCGCCAGCAGCCAAGATGGATCCGGGACAGGGTCTGAAAACACCATATATTTT.

V and J are TRBV27 and TRBJ2-1, with D maybe TRBD2 (6 bases). The CDR3 has 10 residues. Per the germline V gene, CDR1 is MNHEY and CDR2 is SMNVEV (reference sequence). Trimming pared 11 bases from V and 10 bases from J, leaving 12 bases between. CDR3 sequence: CARGRYEQFF. The CDR3 DNA sequence: TGTGCCCGGGGGAGGTACGAGCAGTTCTTC.

This clonotype has just a few counts. J is TRBJ2-3 and V is TRBV19, with D possibly TRBD1 on 5 matching bases. The V end was cut by 1 base, the J end by 0 bases, with 11 bases between. The length of the CDR3 is 16 residues. Germline lookup yields CDR1 LNHDA and CDR2 SQIVND (reference sequence). In DNA form, the CDR3 reads TGTGCCAGTAGTATAGTGGACATAACTAGCACAGATACGCAGTATTTT. This sequence encodes CASSIVDITSTDTQYF.

The chain recombines TRBV4-1 with TRBJ2-3, with D maybe TRBD1 (5 bases). The V gene's germline CDR1 is MGHRA and CDR2 YSYEKL. Trimming took 0 bases from V and 7 from J, leaving 14 bases between them. The CDR3 spans 15 residues. The CDR3 bases are TGCGCCAGCAGCCAAGAAGTTGTGGGGCGCAATACGCAGTATTTT. Protein: CASSQEVVGRNTQYF.

The sample holds many counts of this clonotype. The chain links TRBV20-1 to TRBJ2-7; weak D call: TRBD2 (6 bases). CDR1 DFQATT and CDR2 SNEGSKA come from the germline V gene (reference sequence). Trimming left V 7 bases short and J 5 bases short, with 18 bases between. The CDR3 is 13 amino acids. The CDR3 loop is CSGRLAVPNEQYF. The CDR3 bases are TGCAGTGGAAGATTAGCGGTCCCAAACGAGCAGTACTTC.

This chain connects TRBV7-3 to TRBJ1-1; weak D call: TRBD1 (5 bases). Trimming pared 5 bases from V and 8 bases from J, leaving 15 bases between. CDR1 and CDR2 from the germline V gene are SGHTA and FQGTGA. The CDR3 length is 13 residues. CDR3 region: CASSPGPRIEAFF. CDR3 bases: TGTGCCAGCAGCCCGGGACCCAGAATCGAAGCTTTCTTT.

This clonotype was seen ten or more times. The CDR3 coding sequence is TGTGCCAGCAGCCCCCTCACCGAGGGGGGAGAGACCCAGTACTTC. Its protein is CASSPLTEGGETQYF. This chain joins TRBV6-1 and TRBJ2-5; either TRBD1 or TRBD2 may supply D (6 bases each). CDR3 size: 15 residues. Germline values: CDR1 MNHNS, CDR2 SASEGT. V was trimmed by 6 bases and J by 4 bases, leaving 18 bases between them.

The rearrangement links TRBV29-1 to TRBJ2-4; weak D call: TRBD1 (5 bases). The germline V gene encodes CDR1 SQVTM and CDR2 ANQGSEA. This CDR3 has 12 amino acids. The V and J ends lost 3 bases and 13 bases respectively, with 16 bases between them. The CDR3 nucleotides are TGCAGCGTTGAGGTCCCAGGGTACGGGCAGTACTTC. Translating gives CSVEVPGYGQYF.

This clonotype was detected only a few times. The chain recombines TRBV20-1 with TRBJ2-5, with TRBD2 matching over 8 bases. V lost 3 bases and J lost 5; bases outside the gene matches: 8. This CDR3 contains 14 residues. Germline values: CDR1 DFQATT, CDR2 SNEGSKA (reference sequence). The CDR3 DNA sequence: TGCAGTGCTAGCGGCGGGGGGCCGGGGGAGACCCAGTACTTC. Amino acids: CSASGGGPGETQYF.

This chain uses TRBV5-6 with TRBJ2-4, with unresolved D. Trimming removed 4 bases at V and 10 bases at J, with 21 bases between. This CDR3 region has 15 residues. From germline, CDR1 is SGHDT and CDR2 YYEEEE. The chain's CDR3 is CASSPRRDLNGIQYF. DNA of the CDR3: TGTGCCAGCAGCCCCCGAAGAGACCTAAACGGTATTCAGTACTTC. The full variable domain, its missing parts supplied by reference TRBV5-6 and TRBJ2-4, is DAGVTQSPTHLIKTRGQQVTLRCSPKSGHDTVSWYQQALGQGPQFIFQYYEEEERQRGNFPDRFSGHQFPNYSSELNVNALLLGDSALYLCASSPRRDLNGIQYFGAGTRLSVL.

V gene TRBV7-9 combines with J gene TRBJ2-4, with 8 bases that match TRBD2. Germline CDR1 and CDR2: SEHNR and FQNEAQ (reference sequence). The CDR3 extends over 17 amino acids. V lost 5 bases and J lost 0; bases outside the gene matches: 9. DNA of the CDR3: TGTGCCAGCAGCCCAAAGTTTAGCGGGGTAGCCAAAAACATTCAGTACTTC. Translated, it gives CASSPKFSGVAKNIQYF.

This clonotype was found a few times. The gene calls are TRBV11-2 and TRBJ2-5, with D uncertain. The CDR3 contains 13 residues. V lost 8 bases, J lost 11 bases, and 21 bases lay in between. In germline, CDR1 is SGHAT, CDR2 FQNNGV. The CDR3 bases are TGTGCCAGCTCTCCTGTCGGGCACAATGAGCAGTACTTC. Its translation is CASSPVGHNEQYF.